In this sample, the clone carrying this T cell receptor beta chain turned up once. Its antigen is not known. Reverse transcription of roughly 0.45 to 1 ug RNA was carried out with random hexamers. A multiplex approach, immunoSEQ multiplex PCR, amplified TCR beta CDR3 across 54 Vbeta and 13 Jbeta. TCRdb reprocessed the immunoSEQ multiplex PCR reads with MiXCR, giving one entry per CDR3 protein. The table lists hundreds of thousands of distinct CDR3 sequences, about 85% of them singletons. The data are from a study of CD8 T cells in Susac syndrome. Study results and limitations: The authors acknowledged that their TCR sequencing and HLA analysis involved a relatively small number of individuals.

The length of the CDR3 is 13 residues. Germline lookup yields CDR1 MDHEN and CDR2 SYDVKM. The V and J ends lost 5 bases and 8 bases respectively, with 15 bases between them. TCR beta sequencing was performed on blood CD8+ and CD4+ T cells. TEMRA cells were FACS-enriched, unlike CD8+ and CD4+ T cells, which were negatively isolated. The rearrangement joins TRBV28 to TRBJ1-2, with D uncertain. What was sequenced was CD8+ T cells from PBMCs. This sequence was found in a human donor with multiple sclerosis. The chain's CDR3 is CASSPEPRGGYTF. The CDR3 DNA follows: TGTGCCAGCAGTCCAGAGCCCCGCGGAGGCTACACCTTC.